This T cell receptor beta chain was recorded in a study of T cells after posttransplantation cyclophosphamide. TCRdb's table, derived via immunoSEQ multiplex PCR, lists solely in-frame clones and lacks some. Of thousands of clones in the sample, 70% to 75% were seen once. Cyclophosphamide on days +3 and +4 followed busulfan-fludarabine conditioning and a marrow graft. This clone was recorded once. This specimen was PBMCs, taken around 35 days after a stem cell transplant with posttransplant cyclophosphamide. The receptor was derived from a male patient aged 50 to 59 who received an allogeneic stem cell transplant from a related donor and was CMV-positive. A subset of T cells may come from the graft donor.

The CDR3, as DNA: TGTGCCAGCAGCTTATTCGCTGGCGGGGGTATACATACGCAGTATTTT. As protein: CASSLFAGGGIHTQYF. V gene TRBV7-2 combines with J gene TRBJ2-3; 7 bases map to TRBD2. J was trimmed by 7 bases and V by 2 bases; bases with no gene match: 12. CDR1 is SGHTA, CDR2 FQGNSA, per germline. The CDR3 consists of 16 residues.